Listed below are T cell receptor beta chains from one sample, sequenced in a study of T cells after posttransplantation cyclophosphamide. Method: immunoSEQ multiplex PCR; TCRdb's copy keeps in-frame clones and lacks some. The sample shows fewer than 25,000 clones, 86% of them seen only once. The material sequenced was PBMCs. These receptors all come from a woman aged 55-75 years with a blood cancer, CMV-positive, and with a related stem cell donor. The CDR3 runs from the conserved cysteine through the conserved F or W. The order of the fields is V gene, CDR3 protein.

>TRBV18
CASSPAGTGYNQPQHF
>TRBV9
CASSAPGQGYGYTF
>TRBV5-1
CASSPGLTSGRARDTQYF
>TRBV6-5
CASSYGRGLKTEAFF
>TRBV5-4
CASSLMTGLAGADTQYF
>TRBV15
CATSSDFGTGENEQFF
>TRBV10-2
CASSESRGETQYF
>TRBV18
CASSPGGLGNQPQHF
>TRBV10-3
CAVGLAGSTDTQYF
>TRBV4-2
CASSQAASQRQREGGTGELFF
>TRBV7-8
CASSLRLSGRNEQFF
>TRBV10-3
CASTGGRPYEQYF
>TRBV11-3
CASRFEGGTGELFF
>TRBV14
CASSYTDTQYF
>TRBV5-6
CASSLIKNEKLFF
>TRBV6-1
CASSEGGGGTEAFF
>TRBV27
CASSSDKTTGELFF
>TRBV7-9
CASSLARTATTEAFF
>TRBV2
CASRNRVGTEAFF
>TRBV2
CAIRDRVLYEQYF
>TRBV18
CASSPSLRTSGSGYEQYF
>TRBV6-1
CASSVRVGDSYEQYF
>TRBV5-1
CASSETVTGELFF
>TRBV9
CASSVGTVNTGELFF
>TRBV5-6
CASSFRVPEQYF
>TRBV2
CASSGTSGTSTDTQYF
>TRBV15
CATSRDRLAGAADTQYF
>TRBV5-1
CASSLAVSYEQYF
>TRBV2
CASRVDRVGDETQYF
>TRBV4-1
CASSHTTGNTGELFF
>TRBV19
CASSIVTSGGYGYTF
>TRBV29-1
CSVEVRADTEAFF
>TRBV5-1
CASSPDSGGNTEAFF
>TRBV11-3
CASSLVRGTQYF
>TRBV5-8
CASSLDGTGTRKYF
>TRBV19
CATGDRAEAFF
>TRBV6-1
CASSALTSGNNEQFF
>TRBV9
CASSVLAGPYEQYF
>TRBV4-2
CASSPGLAGMDTQYF
>TRBV14
CASNPLGTGRTEAFF
>TRBV6-1
CASTEDRARNEQYF
>TRBV6-1
CASAFSGTEAFF
>TRBV7-8
CASSLVGADYGYTF
>TRBV6-6
CASSYEWSAEQYF
>TRBV4-1
CASSQDRGEKLFF
>TRBV5-1
CASSLGFGGGNSPLHF
>TRBV10-2
CASLKDFYNEQFF
>TRBV6-5
CASSLTTGEAFF